The clone carrying this TCR beta chain has ten or more counts. Its specificity is not known. The source of the sample is a study of CD8 T cells in ankylosing spondylitis. Study-wide results and limits: In reactive arthritis synovial fluid and blood, some motif variants had been reported before.

TCRdb re-analysed the 5' RACE reads in MiXCR, keeping a single row per CDR3 protein. The sample carries 220,000 or so distinct CDR3 sequences, over 9.5% recorded once. Sequencing input: blood, either unsorted or a sorted T cell fraction (not recorded which). This TCR was sampled from a male donor with ankylosing spondylitis or in good health (not recorded which).

CDR3 nucleotide sequence: TGTGCCAGCAGTGCAAACAGGGGGCTCGGTGAAGCTTTCTTT. This gives the protein CASSANRGLGEAFF. The V gene is TRBV28, the J gene TRBJ1-1, with 9 bases fitting TRBD1. V was pared by 5 bases and J by 7 bases, with 8 bases of the junction left unmatched. The CDR3 loop spans 14 amino acids. Germline-derived CDR1 and CDR2 are MDHEN and SYDVKM. The whole variable domain, filled in from reference TRBV28 and TRBJ1-1, reads DVKVTQSSRYLVKRTGEKVFLECVQDMDHENMFWYRQDPGLGLRLIYFSYDVKMKEKGDIPEGYSVSREKKERFSLILESASTNQTSMYLCASSANRGLGEAFFGQGTRLTVV.